The 13 T cell receptor beta chains reported below all come from one sample, sequenced in a study of cytomegalovirus exposure and HLA in healthy donors. Primers for the PCR totalled 60 Vbeta and 13 Jbeta. TCRdb's table, derived via immunoSEQ multiplex PCR, lists solely in-frame clones and lacks some. The sample includes some 180,000 clones, 82% of them seen just once. Material: PBMCs. The receptors come from a man in his forties or fifties in good health and CMV-seronegative.

This clone was seen only a few times. The J gene is TRBJ2-2, the V gene TRBV7-3, with 9 positions matching TRBD1. The CDR3 loop spans 15 amino acids. Germline loops: CDR1 SGHTA, CDR2 FQGTGA. J gave up 5 bases and V 10 bases, and 11 bases lay outside the gene matches. The CDR3 loop is CATYRGRERTGELFF. CDR3 DNA: TGTGCCACCTACAGGGGGCGCGAAAGGACCGGGGAGCTGTTTTTT.

The V and J genes are TRBV4-3 and TRBJ2-3; the match to TRBD2 covers 8 bases. From germline, CDR1 is LGHNA and CDR2 YSLEER. V was pared by 0 bases and J by 4 bases, with 9 bases of the junction left unmatched. The CDR3 has 17 residues. The CDR3 nucleotides read TGCGCCAGCAGCCAAGATGTAACGGGGGGGTCCGCAGATACGCAGTATTTT. Translation gives CASSQDVTGGSADTQYF.

The rearrangement uses TRBV5-6 and TRBJ2-5; the D gene is possibly TRBD1 (6 bases). The CDR3 covers 15 residues. The germline V and J ends were trimmed by 2 bases and 5 bases, with 16 bases remaining between them. Looked up from germline, CDR1 is SGHDT and CDR2 is YYEEEE. CDR3 amino acids: CASSFTIDRRETQYF. CDR3 nucleotide sequence: TGTGCCAGCAGCTTCACAATCGACAGGAGGGAGACCCAGTACTTC. Looking up the rest from reference TRBV5-6 and TRBJ2-5 gives the full variable domain: DAGVTQSPTHLIKTRGQQVTLRCSPKSGHDTVSWYQQALGQGPQFIFQYYEEEERQRGNFPDRFSGHQFPNYSSELNVNALLLGDSALYLCASSFTIDRRETQYFGPGTRLLVL.

CDR3 nucleotide sequence: TGTGCCAGCTCTCGAGGTGGCGGTGATCAGCCCCAGCATTTT. This encodes CASSRGGGDQPQHF. The chain is built from TRBV28 and TRBJ1-5; D gene unclear. The germline V gene encodes CDR1 MDHEN and CDR2 SYDVKM. The CDR3 extends over 14 amino acids. V was shortened by 8 bases and J by 5 bases, with 16 bases between the two germline ends.

This chain's CDR3 is CAGNSGGYNEQFF. DNA for the CDR3: TGTGCCGGCAATAGCGGGGGCTACAATGAGCAGTTCTTC. The chain combines TRBV30 with TRBJ2-1; 9 bases are a match to TRBD2. J lost 3 bases, V lost 8 bases, and 5 bases had no gene match. The CDR3 loop spans 13 amino acids. CDR1 and CDR2 from the germline V gene are GTSNPN and SVGIG (reference sequence).

The J gene is TRBJ1-1, the V gene TRBV16, with D maybe TRBD1 (6 bases). Germline V gives CDR1 KGHSY, CDR2 FQNENV. V lost 2 bases, J lost 3 bases, and 16 bases lay in between. The length of the CDR3 is 16 residues. The CDR3 sequence is CASSQHLRGGYTEAFF. CDR3 nucleotides: TGTGCCAGCAGCCAACACCTTAGAGGGGGTTACACTGAAGCTTTCTTT. The whole variable domain, filled in from reference TRBV16 and TRBJ1-1, reads GEEVAQTPKHLVRGEGQKAKLYCAPIKGHSYVFWYQQVLKNEFKFLISFQNENVFDETGMPKERFSAKCLPNSPCSLEIQATKLEDSAVYFCASSQHLRGGYTEAFFGQGTRLTVV.

This clone came up a few times. V and J are TRBV4-1 and TRBJ1-1; D is uncertain. CDR1 and CDR2 from the germline V gene are MGHRA and YSYEKL. The CDR3 sequence is 15 residues long. Between the trimmed V and J ends, which lost 0 bases and 7 bases, there was a span of 15 bases. In DNA form, the CDR3 reads TGCGCCAGCAGCCAAGACCCGTTCGGATCGGGTGAAGCTTTCTTT. Translating it yields CASSQDPFGSGEAFF.

V usage is TRBV6-6 and J usage is TRBJ2-7; 10 bases align to TRBD1. The length of the CDR3 is 14 residues. The V segment lost 7 bases and the J segment 2 bases; nucleotides outside the gene matches: 5. Germline lookup yields CDR1 MNHNY and CDR2 SVGAGI (reference sequence). The CDR3 is CASIPGTGAYEQYF. The CDR3 coding sequence is TGTGCCAGCATTCCCGGGACAGGGGCCTACGAGCAGTACTTC.

The chain is built from TRBV6-1 and TRBJ1-2, with 10 bases aligning to TRBD1. The CDR3 is made up of 16 amino acids. With V trimmed by 2 bases and J by 4 bases, 7 bases remained unmatched. Germline V gives CDR1 MNHNS, CDR2 SASEGT. In DNA form, the CDR3 reads TGTGCCAGCAGTGAACCATCCCGGACAGGGGGCTATGGCTACACCTTC. It is translated as CASSEPSRTGGYGYTF.

This chain links TRBV15 with TRBJ1-2; the D gene is possibly TRBD1 (5 bases). This CDR3 has 13 residues. V lost 8 bases, J lost 6 bases, and 16 bases lay in between. In germline, CDR1 is LNHNV, CDR2 YYDKDF (reference sequence). The CDR3 nucleotides read TGTGCCACCCGGAGGGACGGGGACCATGGCTACACCTTC. This encodes CATRRDGDHGYTF.

This clone was seen only once. The chain has TRBV4-2 and TRBJ1-4; D might be TRBD1 (6 bases). The ends were cut back, 0 bases at V and 6 bases at J, with 14 bases in the middle. This CDR3 has 16 residues. Germline V gene data show CDR1 as LGHNA and CDR2 as YNFKEQ. CDR3 in amino acids: CASSQEGVRQDEKLFF. The CDR3 region has the DNA TGTGCCAGCAGCCAAGAGGGTGTTCGACAGGATGAAAAACTGTTTTTT.

The genes are TRBV7-2 and TRBJ1-5; D ambiguous. Germline CDR1 reads SGHTA; CDR2 reads FQGNSA. V was pared by 1 base and J by 1 base, with 8 bases between. The CDR3 loop spans 15 amino acids. CDR3 in amino acids: CASSLVGVSNQPQHF. CDR3 in DNA: TGTGCCAGCAGCTTAGTCGGGGTCAGCAATCAGCCCCAGCATTTT.

V is TRBV11-2 and J is TRBJ2-5; 11 nucleotides match TRBD2. Germline V CDR1 and CDR2: SGHAT, FQNNGV. This CDR3 has 14 residues. J gave up 4 bases and V 5 bases, and 3 bases lay outside the gene matches. The CDR3 nucleotides read TGTGCCAGCAGCCGACTAGCGGGAAGAGAGACCCAGTACTTC. Translating it yields CASSRLAGRETQYF.